This T cell receptor (beta chain) was profiled in a study of shared clonotypes between healthy human individuals. This CDR3 region has 14 residues. Germline V gene sequence: CDR1 GTSNPN, CDR2 SVGIG (reference sequence). Some clones are missing from TCRdb's copy, which holds only in-frame ones; the method was immunoSEQ multiplex PCR. This sample carries hundreds of thousands of clones, approximately 74% of them seen once, and the ten largest clones take approximately 1.7%. The V call is TRBV30, the J call TRBJ2-5, with D unresolved. Matching the DNA end better, TRBJ2-7 makes the J call doubtful. The receptor was derived from a woman aged 25 to 39 in good health. The sequenced sample was memory CD4+ T cells sorted from blood. Subset here: CD45RA-negative fraction. The CDR3, as DNA: TGTGCCTGGAGGGGCCAGGAGCCCTCCTACGAGCAGTACTTC. Its translation is CAWRGQEPSYEQYF.